The sequence of this TCR beta chain was determined in a study of early T cells in non-severe SARS-CoV-2 infection. Study-level points and caveats: Comparison of clonotypes with VDJdb favored anti-spike CD8 responses while missing private and CD4 specificities.

Each single cDNA molecule received a unique molecular identifier. Each CDR3 protein gets one entry after TCRdb re-called the 5' RACE reads with MiXCR. The sample carries about 83,000 distinct CDR3 sequences, 9% to 15% recorded once. The CDR3 spans 16 residues. V lost 2 bases to trimming and J lost 2 bases; unmatched junction nucleotides: 4. CDR1 is MNHEY, CDR2 SVGEGT, per germline. Comments on this clonotype: Antigen: not known.

The chain couples TRBV6-2 or TRBV6-3 to TRBJ2-1; 9 nucleotides align to TRBD2. The TCR comes from an adult who was a healthcare worker with PCR-confirmed SARS-CoV-2 infection or an uninfected control (not recorded which). The sample was whole blood. The CDR3 nucleotides are TGTGCCAGCAGTTACCCTAGCGGGGTTACCTACAATGAGCAGTTCTTC. Protein: CASSYPSGVTYNEQFF.